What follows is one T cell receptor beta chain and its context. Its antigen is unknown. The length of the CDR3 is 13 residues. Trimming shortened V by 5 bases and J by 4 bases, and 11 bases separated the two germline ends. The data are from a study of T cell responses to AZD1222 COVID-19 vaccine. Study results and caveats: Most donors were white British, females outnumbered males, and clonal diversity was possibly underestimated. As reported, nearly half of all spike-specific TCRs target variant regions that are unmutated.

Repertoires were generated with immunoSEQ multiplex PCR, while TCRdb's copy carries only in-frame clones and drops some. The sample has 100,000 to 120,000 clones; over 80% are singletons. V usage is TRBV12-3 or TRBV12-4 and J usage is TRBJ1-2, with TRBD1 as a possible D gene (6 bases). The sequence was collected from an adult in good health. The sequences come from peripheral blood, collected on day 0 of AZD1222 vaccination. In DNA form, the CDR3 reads TGTGCCAGCAGTCCCGGACAGTTCTATGGCTACACCTTC. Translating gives CASSPGQFYGYTF.